The 14 T cell receptor beta chains presented below share a single source sample, sequenced in a study of cytomegalovirus exposure and HLA in healthy donors. Primers included in the PCR were 60 Vbeta and 13 Jbeta primers. This table comes from immunoSEQ multiplex PCR, and its TCRdb copy is limited to in-frame clones, with some not included. The sample has roughly 93,000 clones, about 70% seen once. The source material was PBMCs. These receptors were taken from a man aged 40-49 years in good health and CMV-seronegative.

The chain uses TRBV9 and TRBJ1-6, with 7 bases matching TRBD1. This CDR3 region has 14 residues. V lost 0 bases, J lost 7 bases, and 1 base stayed unmatched. Germline values: CDR1 SGDLS, CDR2 YYNGEE. The CDR3 loop is CASSVGQGNSPLHF. CDR3 coding DNA: TGTGCCAGCAGCGTAGGACAGGGAAATTCACCCCTCCACTTT.

CDR3: CASSWVRGEQYF. The CDR3 nucleotides are TGTGCCAGCAGCTGGGTTAGGGGCGAGCAGTACTTC. The rearrangement links TRBV11-2 to TRBJ2-7; weak D call: TRBD1 (5 bases). The CDR3 contains 12 residues. V was shortened by 4 bases and J by 6 bases, with 10 bases between the two germline ends. CDR1 SGHAT and CDR2 FQNNGV come from the germline V gene.

A few counts support this clone. At one of its ends the junction is not consistent with the germline gene, which may arise from a read error. This chain connects TRBV4-2 to TRBJ2-3, with 10 bases lining up with TRBD2. The CDR3 runs 16 residues. The V gene's germline CDR1 is LGHNA and CDR2 YNFKEQ. The CDR3 loop reads CASSQTIAGGTYTQYF. In DNA, the CDR3 is TGTGCCAGCAGCCAAACAATAGCGGGGGGCACATATACGCAGTATTTT.

This clone was recorded once. The chain combines TRBV27 with TRBJ1-6; 11 bases agree with TRBD1. This CDR3 has 16 amino acids. The V and J ends lost 5 bases and 2 bases, in that order; junction bases with no gene match: 2. The germline V gene has CDR1 MNHEY and CDR2 SMNVEV (reference sequence). Here the CDR3 DNA reads TGTGCCAGCAGTCGGACAGGGGGCACCTATAATTCACCCCTCCACTTT. Protein product: CASSRTGGTYNSPLHF.

This clone is deemed medium-sized. V and J are TRBV6-1 and TRBJ1-4; 8 positions agree with TRBD1. Looked up from germline, CDR1 is MNHNS and CDR2 is SASEGT. The V and J ends lost 2 bases and 6 bases, in that order; junction bases with no gene match: 5. The CDR3 is 15 amino acids. The CDR3 nucleotides are TGTGCCAGCAGTGAAATCGCAGGGGGCGATGAAAAACTGTTTTTT. Its protein product is CASSEIAGGDEKLFF.

The rearrangement uses TRBV9 and TRBJ1-2; D uncertain. V was trimmed by 3 bases and J by 5 bases, leaving 8 bases between them. The CDR3 spans 12 residues. From germline, CDR1 is SGDLS and CDR2 YYNGEE. The CDR3 DNA reads as TGTGCCAGCAGCGCCCGGGAATATGGCTACACCTTC. Translation gives CASSAREYGYTF.

The chain uses TRBV30 and TRBJ1-5, with D hard to call. The V gene's germline CDR1 is GTSNPN and CDR2 SVGIG (reference sequence). The CDR3 sequence is 13 residues long. V gave up 1 base and J gave up 4 bases, with 8 bases separating them. CDR3 coding DNA: TGTGCCTGGAGTGGTCGGGGTAATCAGCCCCAGCATTTT. It translates to CAWSGRGNQPQHF.

The rearrangement links TRBV5-5 to TRBJ2-2; 9 bases match TRBD2. Germline CDR1 is SGHKS and CDR2 is YYEKEE (reference sequence). Unmatched junction bases numbered 9, after V lost 5 bases and J lost 4 bases. CDR3 length: 16 amino acids. The CDR3 nucleotides are TGTGCCAGCAGATGGGGAGCGGGGGGTGGCACCGGGGAGCTGTTTTTT. Its translation: CASRWGAGGGTGELFF.

V is TRBV7-2 and J is TRBJ1-1; 7 bases are shared with TRBD1. The CDR3 runs 16 residues. J lost 3 bases, V lost 0 bases, and 7 bases had no gene match. The germline V gene has CDR1 SGHTA and CDR2 FQGNSA. CDR3 coding DNA: TGTGCCAGCAGCTTAGCGGGAACAGGGGCGTACACTGAAGCTTTCTTT. This gives the protein CASSLAGTGAYTEAFF. The complete variable domain, with remaining parts taken from reference TRBV7-2 and TRBJ1-1, reads GAGVSQSPSNKVTEKGKDVELRCDPISGHTALYWYRQSLGQGLEFLIYFQGNSAPDKSGLPSDRFSAERTGGSVSTLTIQRTQQEDSAVYLCASSLAGTGAYTEAFFGQGTRLTVV.

This chain connects TRBV7-9 to TRBJ2-1; TRBD2 is a possible D gene (5 bases). In germline, CDR1 is SEHNR, CDR2 FQNEAQ (reference sequence). Trimming stripped 3 bases from V and 7 bases from J, with 13 bases between. This CDR3 spans 14 amino acids. CDR3 DNA: TGTGCCAGCAGCTTGGCCCGGGAAATAAATGAGCAGTTCTTC. This encodes CASSLAREINEQFF.

The rearrangement uses TRBV4-1 and TRBJ2-2; D gene unclear. Trimming left V 3 bases short and J 6 bases short, with 11 bases between. This CDR3 is built from 14 residues. Germline CDR1 reads MGHRA; CDR2 reads YSYEKL. CDR3 nucleotides: TGCGCCAGCAGCCATCCCACTAAACCCGGGGAGCTGTTTTTT. Translation: CASSHPTKPGELFF.

This chain links TRBV7-9 with TRBJ2-7, with 10 bases that match TRBD1. There are 14 residues in the CDR3. Germline V lookup: CDR1 SEHNR, CDR2 FQNEAQ (reference sequence). Trimming cost V 2 bases and J 4 bases; bases outside gene matches: 2. The CDR3 DNA sequence: TGTGCCAGCAGCTTAAGGGACAGGGGTTACGAGCAGTACTTC. This gives the protein CASSLRDRGYEQYF.

The J gene is TRBJ2-7, the V gene TRBV13, with D maybe TRBD1 (8 bases). Per the germline V gene, CDR1 is PRHDT and CDR2 is FYEKMQ (reference sequence). The ends were cut back, 4 bases at V and 2 bases at J, with 18 bases in the middle. The CDR3 is 16 residues long. The CDR3 sequence is CASSYIGAGQAYEQYF. In nucleotides, the CDR3 is TGTGCCAGCAGCTATATCGGAGCGGGACAGGCCTACGAGCAGTACTTC.

The J gene is TRBJ2-5, the V gene TRBV7-2; D might be TRBD1 (6 bases). Trimming took off 3 bases at V and 4 bases at J, with 18 bases between the two ends. CDR3 length: 16 amino acids. Germline V gives CDR1 SGHTA, CDR2 FQGNSA. The CDR3 nucleotides are TGTGCCAGCAGCTTGAGTCCCCGGGACACCTTAGAGACCCAGTACTTC. Its protein product is CASSLSPRDTLETQYF.